This T cell receptor (beta chain) originates from a study of beta chain features in type 1 diabetes (dated by TCRdb to the late 2010s). Study-wide context: Patients and healthy donors did not differ in mean age, gender distribution, total cell number or subset yield. In the study, TCRB repertoires of sorted circulating CD4+ T cell subsets from recently diagnosed type 1 diabetes patients were compared with those of matched healthy donors. Regulatory and stem cell-like memory subsets were obtained from only 8 patients and roughly eight healthy donors, while naive and central memory subsets were obtained from all 30 or so donors. A total of roughly 98,000,000 sorted cells were examined across all samples, and a strong correlation was observed between cell number per subset and RNA yield.

All of the isolated RNA was reverse transcribed with the High Capacity cDNA Reverse Transcription Kit, so expressed TCRB transcripts were sequenced. Deep immunoSEQ sequencing was applied to naive, central memory and regulatory T cell samples, giving an average of roughly 3.5 million total reads per sample. After sorted cells were lysed in RLT buffer, RNA was extracted with DNase-treated RNeasy Micro or Mini kits, with the choice depending on cell number. To prevent cross-contamination, each cell subset was processed individually, whereas patient and healthy donor samples were processed jointly. TCRB sequences were amplified from cDNA with the immunoSEQ multiplex PCR, producing 87-bp fragments spanning the CDR3 region. Amplicons were sequenced on the Illumina HiSeq platform. Turning to the authors' computational methods: Synthetic template baselines were used to correct PCR bias computationally, reads within Hamming distance 2 were collapsed, and singletons that could not be merged were discarded. By aligning reads against IMGT, V, D and J genes, CDR3 length, and insertions or deletions at six rearrangement sites were assigned. Clonotype counts were normalized to sorted cell number within each subset before computing true diversity and Gini coefficients with the tcR R package. Repertoire sharing was quantified using the overlap coefficient calculated on TCRB nucleotide sequences. Out-of-frame TCRB sequences from naive cells were analyzed as a proxy for the pre-selection repertoire. TCRdb's version of the immuneACCESS table is confined to in-frame rearrangements and falls short of the full clone set. An unresolved V gene accounts for under half of the shortfall where checked; the remainder is of unknown origin. V and J calls and clone size are given by that table; D and trimming were obtained from the DNA. In all, the sample holds about 450,000 clones, and 10% to 12% of those were seen once. The ten largest make up less than 0.06% of the sample.

Taken from cysteine to phenylalanine, the CDR3 has 11 residues. The CDR3 DNA has 33 bases and is translated from base 1. CDR1 is given as SNHLY and CDR2 as FYNNEI, both from the germline V gene. The V end loses 2 bases and the J end loses 5 bases, and a stretch of 4 bases separates them. In regard to this clone: It lacks a known antigen. Per-base qualities were not stored, and no clone one base away is much larger.

Each donor gave one peripheral blood draw, approximately 110 mL on average, collected into heparinised tubes. Using a panel that included CD45RO, CCR7, CD25, CD127, CD95 and CD27, naive, central memory, regulatory and stem cell-like memory CD4+ T cells were sorted on a BD FACSAria II. All sorted populations exceeded 98% purity. Right away, PBMCs were isolated by Lymphoprep density gradient centrifugation and were stained directly, with no culture step. To minimize batch effects, samples were stained and sorted in pairs, one healthy donor with one patient per experiment. Points the paper makes about the study in general: A moderate but significant shortening of TCRB CDR3 length was observed in type 1 diabetes patients in all four CD4+ subsets. At VDJ recombination sites, type 1 diabetes patients had fewer insertions and more deleted nucleotides, which implies abnormalities in thymic rearrangement. Only small numbers of individuals were included in the HLA sub-analyses, which left unresolved whether HLA type had any influence on TCRB rearrangement. Naive, central memory and regulatory TCRB repertoires appeared to be more similar among patients than among healthy donors. Shorter templates might have been favored by PCR, but patient and control samples were amplified and corrected together, so both groups would have been affected equally by any skew. Because cDNA was sequenced instead of genomic DNA, activated cells with high expression could be over-represented, although the groups did not differ in activation or CD3 levels.

The TCR sequence derives from a woman between 18 and 29 years old in good health. Sequenced input: naive CD4+ T cells from blood. Explained via the paper, the cell subset or site label denotes: true naive CD4+ T cells. Recombination joined TRBV2 with TRBJ2-7, with no reliable assignment of the D segment. The CDR3 has the sequence CASSERNEQYF. The bases are TGTGCCAGCAGTGAAAGGAACGAGCAGTACTTC.